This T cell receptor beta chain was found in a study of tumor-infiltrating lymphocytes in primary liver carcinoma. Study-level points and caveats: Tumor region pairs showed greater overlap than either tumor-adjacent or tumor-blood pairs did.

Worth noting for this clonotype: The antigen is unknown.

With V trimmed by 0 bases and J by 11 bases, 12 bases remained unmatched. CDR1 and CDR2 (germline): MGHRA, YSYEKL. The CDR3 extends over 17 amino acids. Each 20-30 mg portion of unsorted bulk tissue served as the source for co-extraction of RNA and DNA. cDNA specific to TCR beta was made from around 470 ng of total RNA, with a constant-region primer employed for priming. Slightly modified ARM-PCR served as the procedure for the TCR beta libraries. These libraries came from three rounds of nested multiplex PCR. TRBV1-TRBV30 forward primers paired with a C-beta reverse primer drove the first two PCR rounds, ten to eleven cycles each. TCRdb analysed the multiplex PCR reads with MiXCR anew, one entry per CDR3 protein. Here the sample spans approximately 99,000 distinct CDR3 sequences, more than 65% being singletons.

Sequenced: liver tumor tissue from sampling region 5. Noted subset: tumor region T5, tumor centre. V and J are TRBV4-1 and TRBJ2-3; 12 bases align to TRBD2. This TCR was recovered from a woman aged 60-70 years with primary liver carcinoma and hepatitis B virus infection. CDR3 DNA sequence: TGCGCCAGCAGCCAAGATTTGACTAGCGGGAGTCGGAGTATGCAGTATTTT. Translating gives CASSQDLTSGSRSMQYF.